A single sample gave rise to the 9 T cell receptor beta chains below, sequenced in a study of T cell changes during pregnancy in multiple sclerosis. The assay was immunoSEQ multiplex PCR, and TCRdb's table has in-frame clones only and misses some. This table has 130,000 or so clones, over 85% appearing once. The input for sequencing was peripheral blood, taken before pregnancy. These receptor sequences come from a female donor with multiple sclerosis, enrolled in a pregnancy study.

This sequence joins TRBV27 and TRBJ1-5, with 8 nucleotides matching TRBD1. CDR1 MNHEY and CDR2 SMNVEV come from the germline V gene (reference sequence). V dropped 3 bases and J dropped 6; count of bases not matched to a gene: 13. The CDR3 covers 17 residues. CDR3 nucleotides: TGTGCCAGCAGTTTTCGACACGGGACAGGTTCTATTCAGCCCCAGCATTTT. Its protein is CASSFRHGTGSIQPQHF.

The genes are TRBV10-3 and TRBJ1-5; D not certain. V was trimmed by 5 bases and J by 1 base, leaving 6 bases between them. Per the germline V gene, CDR1 is ENHRY and CDR2 is SYGVKD. The CDR3 spans 13 residues. CDR3 residues: CAISTGSNQPQHF. The CDR3 DNA sequence: TGTGCCATCAGTACGGGAAGCAATCAGCCCCAGCATTTT.

This clone was observed a handful of times. The genes are TRBV6-5 and TRBJ1-4, with unresolved D. V gave up 0 bases and J gave up 8 bases, with 13 bases separating them. Germline CDR1 MNHEY, CDR2 SVGAGI. This CDR3 is 15 amino acids long. The chain's CDR3 is CASSYSRVRGEKLFF. CDR3 bases: TGTGCCAGCAGTTACTCAAGGGTCCGAGGGGAAAAACTGTTTTTT.

The chain uses TRBV5-6 and TRBJ2-1; 9 bases fit TRBD2. The trim removed 0 bases at V and 10 bases at J, leaving 5 bases unmatched. Germline V gene data show CDR1 as SGHDT and CDR2 as YYEEEE. This CDR3 contains 14 residues. The CDR3, as DNA: TGTGCCAGCAGCTTGGGCGGGAGGGCCCCCGAGCAGTTCTTC. It encodes CASSLGGRAPEQFF.

The chain recombines TRBV5-4 with TRBJ2-1, with 8 bases aligning to TRBD2. The germline V gene encodes CDR1 SGHNT and CDR2 YYREEE (reference sequence). The CDR3 has 15 amino acids. V shed 9 bases and J 3 bases; nucleotides not matched to a gene: 11. The CDR3 loop is CATQRQREIYNEQFF. As DNA, the CDR3 is TGTGCCACACAACGTCAGCGGGAGATCTACAATGAGCAGTTCTTC. The full variable domain, completed using reference TRBV5-4 and TRBJ2-1, is ETGVTQSPTHLIKTRGQQVTLRCSSQSGHNTVSWYQQALGQGPQFIFQYYREEENGRGNFPPRFSGLQFPNYSSELNVNALELDDSALYLCATQRQREIYNEQFFGPGTRLTVL.

This chain joins TRBV6-1 and TRBJ1-1; D is unclear. The CDR3 covers 12 residues. Germline V gives CDR1 MNHNS, CDR2 SASEGT. With 9 bases removed from V and 6 bases from J, the gap between germline ends came to 14 bases. CDR3 protein: CASQTNTPEAFF. CDR3 in DNA: TGTGCCAGTCAGACAAACACCCCTGAAGCTTTCTTT.

The CDR3 nucleotides read TGTGCCAGCAGCGACTCGCTAAATAGACACCGAGAACAACACAGCAATCAGCCCCAGCATTTT. As protein: CASSDSLNRHREQHSNQPQHF. The chain links TRBV9 to TRBJ1-5; D ambiguous. Per the germline V gene, CDR1 is SGDLS and CDR2 is YYNGEE. The CDR3 is 21 amino acids. V was cut by 3 bases and J by 1 base, with 29 bases left in between.

J is TRBJ1-3 and V is TRBV5-4; weak D call: TRBD1 (5 bases). The V end lost 3 bases, the J end lost 2 bases, and 15 bases lay between the germline ends. There are 16 residues in the CDR3. Per the germline V gene, CDR1 is SGHNT and CDR2 is YYREEE (reference sequence). This CDR3 reads CASSWDLQSTGNTIYF. The CDR3 DNA is TGTGCCAGCAGCTGGGACTTACAGTCGACTGGAAACACCATATATTTT.

This rearrangement joins TRBV19 to TRBJ2-2; D might be TRBD2 (6 bases). V was cut by 3 bases and J by 3 bases, with 11 bases left in between. CDR1 LNHDA and CDR2 SQIVND come from the germline V gene (reference sequence). The CDR3 spans 15 residues. This chain's CDR3 is CASSIGGVDTGELFF. The CDR3 coding sequence is TGTGCCAGTAGTATCGGCGGGGTTGACACCGGGGAGCTGTTTTTT. Supplemented by reference TRBV19 and TRBJ2-2, the full variable domain reads DGGITQSPKYLFRKEGQNVTLSCEQNLNHDAMYWYRQDPGQGLRLIYYSQIVNDFQKGDIAEGYSVSREKKESFPLTVTSAQKNPTAFYLCASSIGGVDTGELFFGEGSRLTVL.